The next 3 T cell receptor beta chains were all read from a single sample in a study of shared clonotypes between healthy human individuals. Sequenced by immunoSEQ multiplex PCR; TCRdb stores in-frame clones only, minus some. The repertoire holds about 980,000 clones, with around three quarters as singletons. The sample comprised memory CD4+ T cells sorted from blood. The sample's subset: CD45RA-negative fraction. These receptors all come from a man aged 18 to 30 in good health.

The rearrangement uses TRBV29-1 and TRBJ2-7; 9 positions match TRBD1. This CDR3 is built from 14 residues. V gave up 7 bases and J gave up 3 bases; unmatched junction bases: 10. Per the germline V gene, CDR1 is SQVTM and CDR2 is ANQGSEA. CDR3 residues: CSAVPETGGYEQYF. CDR3 DNA sequence: TGCAGCGCCGTCCCCGAGACAGGGGGCTACGAGCAGTACTTC.

The chain joins TRBV6-6 to TRBJ1-5; 9 nucleotides agree with TRBD1. V shed 2 bases and J 1 base; nucleotides not matched to a gene: 3. Germline V gene sequence: CDR1 MNHNY, CDR2 SVGAGI (reference sequence). The CDR3 has 16 amino acids. The CDR3 loop reads CASSYTGTGSNQPQHF. The CDR3 DNA reads TGTGCCAGCAGTTACACAGGGACAGGGAGCAATCAGCCCCAGCATTTT.

This clone was seen just once. The V gene is TRBV4-3, the J gene TRBJ1-3; unclear D gene. This CDR3 comprises 13 residues. The V end was cut by 0 bases, the J end by 1 base, with 1 base between. Germline lookup yields CDR1 LGHNA and CDR2 YSLEER. CDR3: CASSQESGNTIYF. The DNA of the CDR3 is TGCGCCAGCAGCCAAGAATCTGGAAACACCATATATTTT.